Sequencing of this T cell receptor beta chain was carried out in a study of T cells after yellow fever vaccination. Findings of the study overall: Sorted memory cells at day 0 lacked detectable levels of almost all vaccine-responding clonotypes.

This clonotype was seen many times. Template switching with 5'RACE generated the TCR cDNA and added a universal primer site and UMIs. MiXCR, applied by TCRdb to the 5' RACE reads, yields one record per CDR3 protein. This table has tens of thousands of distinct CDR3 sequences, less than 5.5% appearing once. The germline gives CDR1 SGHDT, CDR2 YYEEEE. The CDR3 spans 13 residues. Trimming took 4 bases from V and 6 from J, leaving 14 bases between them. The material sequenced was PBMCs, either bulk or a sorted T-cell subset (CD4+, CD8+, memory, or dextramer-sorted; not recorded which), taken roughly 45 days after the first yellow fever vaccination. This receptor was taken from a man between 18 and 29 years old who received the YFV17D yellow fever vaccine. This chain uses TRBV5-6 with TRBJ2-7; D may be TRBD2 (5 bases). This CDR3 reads CASSPWAGLEQYF. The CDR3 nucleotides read TGTGCCAGCAGCCCCTGGGCGGGTCTCGAGCAGTACTTC.